Listed below are T cell receptor beta chains from one sample, sequenced in a study of cytomegalovirus exposure and HLA in healthy donors. Generated by immunoSEQ multiplex PCR, the TCRdb table keeps only in-frame clones and is missing some. The table records under 110,000 clones, roughly 82% of them present only once. Source material: PBMCs. The receptor set was obtained from a woman aged 45 to 65 in good health and CMV-seropositive. CDR3s include the opening cysteine and the closing phenylalanine or tryptophan. A D gene is named only where the DNA matches it firmly. Rows give clone size only sometimes, using once, few, many, or a class for an expanded clone.

d_gene: -; abundance: -; j_gene: TRBJ2-1; v_gene: TRBV4-2; CDR3aa: CASSQVGATYGNEQFF; CDR3nt: TGTGCCAGCAGCCAAGTAGGGGCGACGTACGGGAATGAGCAGTTCTTC
d_gene: -; abundance: many; j_gene: TRBJ2-2; v_gene: TRBV5-4; CDR3aa: CASSFQRLRSTGELFF; CDR3nt: TGTGCCAGCAGCTTTCAGCGCCTTCGGAGCACCGGGGAGCTGTTTTTT
d_gene: -; abundance: -; j_gene: TRBJ1-1; v_gene: TRBV5-4; CDR3aa: CASSEDMNTEAFF; CDR3nt: TGTGCCAGCAGCGAAGACATGAACACTGAAGCTTTCTTT
d_gene: -; abundance: -; j_gene: TRBJ1-4; v_gene: TRBV14; CDR3aa: CASSQGLEKLFF; CDR3nt: TGTGCCAGCAGCCAAGGACTTGAAAAACTGTTTTTT
d_gene: -; abundance: -; j_gene: TRBJ1-2; v_gene: TRBV10-3; CDR3aa: CAISAESGRGGNYGYTF; CDR3nt: TGTGCCATCAGTGCGGAGTCGGGCAGGGGTGGTAACTATGGCTACACCTTC
d_gene: TRBD1; abundance: -; j_gene: TRBJ1-2; v_gene: TRBV7-9; CDR3aa: CASSSGQGAFRGYTF; CDR3nt: TGTGCCAGCAGCTCGGGACAGGGGGCTTTCCGGGGCTACACCTTC
d_gene: -; abundance: -; j_gene: TRBJ1-1; v_gene: TRBV28; CDR3aa: CASSFYASVDRPEAFF; CDR3nt: TGTGCCAGCAGTTTCTATGCTTCCGTCGACAGGCCGGAAGCTTTCTTT
d_gene: -; abundance: -; j_gene: TRBJ1-5; v_gene: TRBV19; CDR3aa: CASGHNNQPQHF; CDR3nt: TGTGCCAGTGGACACAACAATCAGCCCCAGCATTTT
d_gene: TRBD1; abundance: -; j_gene: TRBJ2-1; v_gene: TRBV11-2; CDR3aa: CASSSLTGTGHEQFF; CDR3nt: TGTGCCAGCAGCTCACTCACCGGGACAGGGCATGAGCAGTTCTTC
d_gene: -; abundance: -; j_gene: TRBJ1-5; v_gene: TRBV19; CDR3aa: CASSDVGGNQPQHF; CDR3nt: TGTGCCAGTAGCGACGTCGGGGGCAATCAGCCCCAGCATTTT
d_gene: TRBD1; abundance: -; j_gene: TRBJ2-2; v_gene: TRBV2; CDR3aa: CASRQGAVNTGELFF; CDR3nt: TGTGCCAGCAGACAGGGGGCCGTCAACACCGGGGAGCTGTTTTTT
d_gene: -; abundance: -; j_gene: TRBJ2-1; v_gene: TRBV19; CDR3aa: CASSQSHIYNEQFF; CDR3nt: TGTGCCAGTAGTCAATCCCACATATACAATGAGCAGTTCTTC
d_gene: TRBD2; abundance: -; j_gene: TRBJ2-1; v_gene: TRBV15; CDR3aa: CATSSSSGGYNEQFF; CDR3nt: TGTGCCACCAGCAGTTCTAGCGGGGGGTACAATGAGCAGTTCTTC
d_gene: TRBD1; abundance: -; j_gene: TRBJ1-5; v_gene: TRBV18; CDR3aa: CASSPWDRGPVGSNQPQHF; CDR3nt: TGTGCCAGCTCACCCTGGGACAGGGGGCCAGTAGGTAGCAATCAGCCCCAGCATTTT
d_gene: TRBD1; abundance: -; j_gene: TRBJ1-3; v_gene: TRBV9; CDR3aa: CASSVAQGQIGNTIYF; CDR3nt: TGTGCCAGCAGCGTAGCTCAGGGACAGATAGGAAACACCATATATTTT
d_gene: TRBD1; abundance: -; j_gene: TRBJ2-1; v_gene: TRBV7-9; CDR3aa: CASSPGTGAQRGEQFF; CDR3nt: TGTGCCAGCAGCCCCGGGACAGGGGCTCAACGGGGTGAGCAGTTCTTC
d_gene: TRBD1; abundance: -; j_gene: TRBJ1-1; v_gene: TRBV5-4; CDR3aa: CASGQGASYTEAFF; CDR3nt: TGTGCCAGTGGACAGGGGGCTAGTTACACTGAAGCTTTCTTT
d_gene: TRBD2; abundance: -; j_gene: TRBJ2-3; v_gene: TRBV5-4; CDR3aa: CASSLGLAGLPTDTQYF; CDR3nt: TGTGCCAGCAGCTTGGGGCTAGCGGGGTTGCCCACAGATACGCAGTATTTT
d_gene: -; abundance: once; j_gene: TRBJ1-1; v_gene: TRBV7-3; CDR3aa: CASSHGGAEAFF; CDR3nt: TGCGCCAGCAGCCATGGAGGAGCTGAAGCTTTCTTT
d_gene: TRBD2; abundance: -; j_gene: TRBJ2-2; v_gene: TRBV11-2; CDR3aa: CASSLGLAGNTGELFF; CDR3nt: TGTGCCAGCAGCTTAGGACTAGCGGGGAACACCGGGGAGCTGTTTTTT
d_gene: -; abundance: -; j_gene: TRBJ2-5; v_gene: TRBV9; CDR3aa: CASSVVGGKTQYF; CDR3nt: TGTGCCAGCAGCGTAGTAGGGGGAAAGACCCAGTACTTC
d_gene: -; abundance: -; j_gene: TRBJ2-1; v_gene: TRBV4-3; CDR3aa: CASSLEEVASYNEQFF; CDR3nt: TGCGCCAGCAGCCTGGAGGAAGTAGCCTCCTACAATGAGCAGTTCTTC
d_gene: TRBD2; abundance: -; j_gene: TRBJ2-1; v_gene: TRBV28; CDR3aa: CASSPQGRGGLFNEQFF; CDR3nt: TGTGCCAGCAGTCCGCAGGGGCGGGGGGGCCTATTCAATGAGCAGTTCTTC
d_gene: -; abundance: -; j_gene: TRBJ1-1; v_gene: TRBV7-9; CDR3aa: CASSFGPNTEAFF; CDR3nt: TGTGCCAGCAGCTTTGGCCCGAACACTGAAGCTTTCTTT
d_gene: -; abundance: few; j_gene: TRBJ1-2; v_gene: TRBV7-9; CDR3aa: CASSLTGLYTF; CDR3nt: TGTGCCAGCAGCCTCACTGGTTTGTACACCTTC
d_gene: -; abundance: -; j_gene: TRBJ2-7; v_gene: TRBV4-2; CDR3aa: CASSQAFTPYEQYF; CDR3nt: TGTGCCAGCAGCCAAGCCTTCACACCCTACGAGCAGTACTTC
d_gene: -; abundance: -; j_gene: TRBJ2-7; v_gene: TRBV7-9; CDR3aa: CASSLSDSGVREQYF; CDR3nt: TGTGCCAGCAGCTTGTCAGACTCAGGGGTAAGGGAGCAGTACTTC
d_gene: TRBD1; abundance: -; j_gene: TRBJ1-2; v_gene: TRBV9; CDR3aa: CASSAQTGPYGYTF; CDR3nt: TGTGCCAGCAGCGCTCAGACAGGGCCCTATGGCTACACCTTC
d_gene: -; abundance: many; j_gene: TRBJ1-1; v_gene: TRBV19; CDR3aa: CASSIGRGTEAFF; CDR3nt: TGTGCCAGTAGTATCGGGAGGGGCACTGAAGCTTTCTTT
d_gene: TRBD2; abundance: few; j_gene: TRBJ2-5; v_gene: TRBV7-8; CDR3aa: CASSLVPMGGKETQYF; CDR3nt: TGTGCCAGCAGCTTAGTCCCTATGGGGGGGAAAGAGACCCAGTACTTC
d_gene: -; abundance: -; j_gene: TRBJ2-3; v_gene: TRBV18; CDR3aa: CASSPLPPPTRDITDTQYF; CDR3nt: TGTGCCAGCTCACCCCTTCCGCCCCCGACACGAGATATCACAGATACGCAGTATTTT
d_gene: -; abundance: -; j_gene: TRBJ1-4; v_gene: TRBV15; CDR3aa: CATSRRQGEREKLFF; CDR3nt: TGTGCCACCAGCAGGAGGCAGGGTGAAAGGGAAAAACTGTTTTTT
d_gene: -; abundance: -; j_gene: TRBJ1-2; v_gene: TRBV19; CDR3aa: CASTEGLFGYTF; CDR3nt: TGTGCCAGTACGGAGGGACTGTTCGGCTACACCTTC
d_gene: TRBD1; abundance: -; j_gene: TRBJ1-2; v_gene: TRBV18; CDR3aa: CASQPGQGFDGYTF; CDR3nt: TGTGCCAGCCAACCTGGACAGGGGTTCGATGGCTACACCTTC
d_gene: -; abundance: few; j_gene: TRBJ2-5; v_gene: TRBV30; CDR3aa: CACLHQETQYF; CDR3nt: TGTGCCTGCCTCCACCAAGAGACCCAGTACTTC
d_gene: TRBD1; abundance: -; j_gene: TRBJ1-6; v_gene: TRBV15; CDR3aa: CATSRTGDNSPLHF; CDR3nt: TGTGCCACCAGCAGGACAGGGGACAATTCACCCCTCCACTTT
d_gene: -; abundance: -; j_gene: TRBJ2-5; v_gene: TRBV5-1; CDR3aa: CATRGLTQETQYF; CDR3nt: TGCGCCACGCGCGGACTGACCCAAGAGACCCAGTACTTC
d_gene: TRBD1; abundance: -; j_gene: TRBJ1-5; v_gene: TRBV10-3; CDR3aa: CAISELGQGSNQPQHF; CDR3nt: TGTGCCATCAGTGAGTTGGGACAGGGGAGCAATCAGCCCCAGCATTTT
d_gene: -; abundance: few; j_gene: TRBJ1-1; v_gene: TRBV6-1; CDR3aa: CASSPVAGINTEAFF; CDR3nt: TGTGCCAGCAGCCCCGTAGCGGGGATCAACACTGAAGCTTTCTTT
d_gene: TRBD2; abundance: -; j_gene: TRBJ2-3; v_gene: TRBV7-2; CDR3aa: CASSSRTSVGTDTQYF; CDR3nt: TGTGCCAGCAGCTCTAGGACTAGCGTAGGCACAGATACGCAGTATTTT
d_gene: -; abundance: once; j_gene: TRBJ2-1; v_gene: TRBV9; CDR3aa: CASSVAQISYNEQFF; CDR3nt: TGTGCCAGCAGCGTGGCTCAGATCTCCTACAATGAGCAGTTCTTC
d_gene: -; abundance: -; j_gene: TRBJ1-5; v_gene: TRBV6-1; CDR3aa: CASSDHYSNQPQHF; CDR3nt: TGTGCCAGCAGTGACCACTATAGCAATCAGCCCCAGCATTTT
d_gene: -; abundance: -; j_gene: TRBJ1-6; v_gene: TRBV6-1; CDR3aa: CATLGDNSPLHF; CDR3nt: TGTGCCACCTTGGGAGATAATTCACCCCTCCACTTT
d_gene: TRBD2; abundance: -; j_gene: TRBJ2-7; v_gene: TRBV7-9; CDR3aa: CASSLFRAGDSYEQYF; CDR3nt: TGTGCCAGCAGCTTATTTAGAGCGGGGGATTCCTACGAGCAGTACTTC
d_gene: -; abundance: -; j_gene: TRBJ2-7; v_gene: TRBV25-1; CDR3aa: CASSAPSYEQYF; CDR3nt: TGTGCCAGCAGTGCCCCCAGCTACGAGCAGTACTTC
d_gene: -; abundance: -; j_gene: TRBJ1-1; v_gene: TRBV7-8; CDR3aa: CASSYTFQQGAFF; CDR3nt: TGTGCCAGCAGCTATACCTTCCAACAGGGAGCTTTCTTT